The TCR beta chain described here comes from a study of T cells in Graves' hyperthyroidism and ophthalmopathy. TCR beta CDR3 region amplification was performed from RNA transcripts. The HTBI set primed first-round TCR CDR3 RT-PCR. Via MiXCR, TCRdb re-called the multiplex PCR reads, giving one row per CDR3 protein. The sample lists more than 350,000 distinct CDR3 sequences, under 15% occurring once. A remark on this clonotype: A read error is possible here, since a much larger clone lies one base away. The final CDR3 position lacks the conserved phenylalanine or tryptophan, pointing to a likely read error.

Germline values: CDR1 SEHNR, CDR2 FQNEAQ (reference sequence). The CDR3 is made up of 16 amino acids. Germline trimming cut 3 bases from V and 5 bases from J; bases unmatched to any gene: 8. Sample: blood. The V call is TRBV7-9, the J call TRBJ2-1; 9 nucleotides align to TRBD1. This clonotype was sampled from a woman younger than 45 with Graves' hyperthyroidism. CDR3 sequence: CASSFRLDRGDNEQFL. Written as DNA, the CDR3 is TGTGCCAGCAGCTTCAGACTGGACAGGGGTGACAATGAGCAGTTCCTC.